This T cell receptor beta chain is drawn from a study of T cells in pancreatic ductal adenocarcinoma. Study findings and constraints: Enrichment of CD45RO+ effector over naive T cells in tumors may bias clonality. This surgical cohort overrepresents the minority presenting with early-stage disease. Tumor samples had fewer productive templates and approximately 8-fold fewer unique clonotypes than blood. No significant tumor-blood clonality difference; means were about 0.11 and 0.072.

No neoadjuvant therapy was given to the selected pancreatic ductal adenocarcinoma patients before their surgery. As concerns this clone: As yet, its antigen is unknown.

Germline CDR1 reads SGHVS; CDR2 reads FNYEAQ. V shed 6 bases and J shed 2 bases, with 16 bases lying between them. The CDR3 consists of 16 residues. The table came from immunoSEQ multiplex PCR; TCRdb's copy has only in-frame clones and leaves some out. The profile shows about 100,000 clones, over 90% of them singletons. What was sequenced was PBMCs. The clonotype comes from a human donor with pancreatic ductal adenocarcinoma. This chain connects TRBV7-6 to TRBJ2-2; the D is unclear. CDR3: CASSQVVSFNTGELFF. Written as DNA, the CDR3 is TGTGCCAGCAGTCAAGTCGTCAGTTTTAACACCGGGGAGCTGTTTTTT.